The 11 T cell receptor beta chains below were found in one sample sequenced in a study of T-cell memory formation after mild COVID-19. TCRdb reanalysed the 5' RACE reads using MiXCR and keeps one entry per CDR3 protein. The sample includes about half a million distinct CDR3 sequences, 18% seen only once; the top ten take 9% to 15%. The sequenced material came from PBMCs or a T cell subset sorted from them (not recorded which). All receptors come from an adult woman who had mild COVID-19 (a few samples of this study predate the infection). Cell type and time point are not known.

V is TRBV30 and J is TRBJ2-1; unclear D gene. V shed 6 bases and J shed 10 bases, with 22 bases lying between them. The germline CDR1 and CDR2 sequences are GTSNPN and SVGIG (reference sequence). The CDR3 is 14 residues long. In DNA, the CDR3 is TGTGCCTGCCAACAAGACCGTTCCGCCAGAGAGCAGTTCTTC. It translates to CACQQDRSAREQFF.

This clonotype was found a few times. The CDR3 loop reads CASTQAREQFF. CDR3 sequence (DNA): TGTGCCAGCACCCAGGCGCGGGAGCAGTTCTTC. This sequence joins TRBV7-9 and TRBJ2-1, with D unresolved. Germline loops: CDR1 SEHNR, CDR2 FQNEAQ (reference sequence). The CDR3 covers 11 residues. V was pared by 7 bases and J by 10 bases, with 11 bases between.

CDR3 amino acids: CASSFTGGLGTEAFF. CDR3 sequence (DNA): TGTGCCAGCAGCTTTACGGGGGGCCTGGGCACTGAAGCTTTCTTT. V and J are TRBV7-2 and TRBJ1-1, with D perhaps TRBD1 (6 bases). Trimming cost V 3 bases and J 4 bases, with 15 bases left between them. Germline loops: CDR1 SGHTA, CDR2 FQGNSA. The CDR3 loop spans 15 amino acids. Drawing the rest from reference TRBV7-2 and TRBJ1-1, the complete variable domain is GAGVSQSPSNKVTEKGKDVELRCDPISGHTALYWYRQSLGQGLEFLIYFQGNSAPDKSGLPSDRFSAERTGGSVSTLTIQRTQQEDSAVYLCASSFTGGLGTEAFFGQGTRLTVV.

The CDR3 nucleotides are TGTGCCAGCAGTTTAGGTCTTGGGGGGAACACTGAAGCTTTCTTT. This translates into CASSLGLGGNTEAFF. The chain links TRBV12-3 or TRBV12-4 to TRBJ1-1, with D possibly being TRBD1 (5 bases). The ends were cut back, 1 base at V and 1 base at J, with 10 bases in the middle. The CDR3 runs to 15 residues.

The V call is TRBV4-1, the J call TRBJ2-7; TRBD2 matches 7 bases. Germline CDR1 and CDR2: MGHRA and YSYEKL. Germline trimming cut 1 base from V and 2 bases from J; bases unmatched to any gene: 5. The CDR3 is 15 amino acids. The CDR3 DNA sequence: TGCGCCAGCAGCCAAGGCAGGGAGGGACCCTACGAGCAGTACTTC. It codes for CASSQGREGPYEQYF.

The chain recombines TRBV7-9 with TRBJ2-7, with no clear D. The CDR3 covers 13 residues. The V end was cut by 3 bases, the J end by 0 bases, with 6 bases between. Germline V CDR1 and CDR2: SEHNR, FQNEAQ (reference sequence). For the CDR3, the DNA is TGTGCCAGCAGCTTCGACCTCTCCTACGAGCAGTACTTC. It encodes CASSFDLSYEQYF.

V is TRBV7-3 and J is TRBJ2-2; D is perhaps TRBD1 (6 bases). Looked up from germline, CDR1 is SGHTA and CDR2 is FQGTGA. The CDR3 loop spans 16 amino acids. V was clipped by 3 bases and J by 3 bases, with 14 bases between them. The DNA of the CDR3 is TGTGCCAGCAGCTTCGGACAGTTAGGGCACACCGGGGAGCTGTTTTTT. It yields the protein CASSFGQLGHTGELFF.

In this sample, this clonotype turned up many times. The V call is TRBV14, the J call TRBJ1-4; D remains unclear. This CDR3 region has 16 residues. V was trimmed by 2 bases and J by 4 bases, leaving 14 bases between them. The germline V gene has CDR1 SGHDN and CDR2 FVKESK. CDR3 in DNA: TGTGCCAGCAGCCAACGCCGGGCCAGGCTTAATGAAAAACTGTTTTTT. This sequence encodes CASSQRRARLNEKLFF.

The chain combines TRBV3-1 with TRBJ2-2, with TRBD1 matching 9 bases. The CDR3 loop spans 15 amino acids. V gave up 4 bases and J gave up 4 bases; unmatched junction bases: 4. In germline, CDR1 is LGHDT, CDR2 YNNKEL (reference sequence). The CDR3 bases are TGTGCCAGCAGCCGCGGGACAGGGCCCACCGGGGAGCTGTTTTTT. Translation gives CASSRGTGPTGELFF.

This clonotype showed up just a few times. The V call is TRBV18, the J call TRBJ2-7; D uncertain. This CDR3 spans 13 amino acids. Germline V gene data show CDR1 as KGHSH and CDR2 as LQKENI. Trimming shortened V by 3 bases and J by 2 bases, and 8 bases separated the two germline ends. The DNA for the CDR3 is TGTGCCAGCTCACCGGCAGCCCCCTACGAGCAGTACTTC. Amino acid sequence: CASSPAAPYEQYF.

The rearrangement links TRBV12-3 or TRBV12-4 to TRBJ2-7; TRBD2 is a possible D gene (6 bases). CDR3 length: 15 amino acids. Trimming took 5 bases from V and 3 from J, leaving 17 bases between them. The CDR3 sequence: CASSPRGSGNYEQYF. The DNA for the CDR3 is TGTGCCAGCAGTCCCCGGGGTAGCGGAAACTACGAGCAGTACTTC.